Listed here is a single T cell receptor beta chain. Antigen: not known. With 4 bases removed from V and 2 bases from J, the gap between germline ends came to 8 bases. The CDR3 runs to 13 residues. Germline values: CDR1 SEHNR, CDR2 FQNEAQ (reference sequence). PCR involved 60 Vbeta and 13 Jbeta primers. Libraries were prepared by immunoSEQ multiplex PCR; TCRdb keeps only in-frame clonotypes and omits some of them. The repertoire holds roughly 200,000 clones, with 70% to 75% as singletons. This record comes from a study of cytomegalovirus exposure and HLA in healthy donors. Regarding the study as a whole: Associated with cytomegalovirus, according to the listing, were 150 to 200 TCR beta chains. HLA alleles showed associations with 15,000 to 20,000 TCR beta sequences in a later analysis, at a 0.05 false discovery rate.

The receptor was isolated from a male donor in good health and CMV-seronegative. Sample: PBMCs. The chain recombines TRBV7-9 with TRBJ1-2; tentatively, D is TRBD1 (5 bases). The CDR3 nucleotides are TGTGCCAGCAGCTCGACAGAGAACTATGGCTACACCTTC. Protein product: CASSSTENYGYTF.